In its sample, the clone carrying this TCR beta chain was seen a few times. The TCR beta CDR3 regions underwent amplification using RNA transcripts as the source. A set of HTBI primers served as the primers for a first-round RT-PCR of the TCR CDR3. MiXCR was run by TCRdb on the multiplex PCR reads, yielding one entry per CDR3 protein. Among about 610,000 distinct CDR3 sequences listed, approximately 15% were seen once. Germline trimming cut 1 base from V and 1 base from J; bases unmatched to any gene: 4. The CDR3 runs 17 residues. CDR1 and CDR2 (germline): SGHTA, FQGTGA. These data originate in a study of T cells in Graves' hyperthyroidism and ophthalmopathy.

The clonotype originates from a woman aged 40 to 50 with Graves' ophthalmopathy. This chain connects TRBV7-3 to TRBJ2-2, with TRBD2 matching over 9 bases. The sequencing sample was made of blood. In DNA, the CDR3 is TGTGCCAGCAGCTTAAATAGAGCGGGAGGGAACACCGGGGAGCTGTTTTTT. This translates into CASSLNRAGGNTGELFF.